This T cell receptor beta chain is from a study of cytomegalovirus exposure and HLA in healthy donors. Overall study results and limits: A few chains linked to CMV were shown in vitro to be specific for CMV antigens. Despite most TCR sequences being rare, some public TCRs occurred in many donors.

With 60 Vbeta and 13 Jbeta primers, the PCR was carried out. The method was immunoSEQ multiplex PCR; TCRdb's version includes in-frame clones alone and lacks a portion of them. Of around 150,000 clones in the sample, 68% are singletons; the top ten hold 1.1% to 1.5%. Germline V gives CDR1 LGHNA, CDR2 YSLEER. CDR3 length equals 19 residues. With 3 bases clipped from V and 1 base from J, the junction kept 13 bases outside the gene matches. About this clone itself: Its antigen remains unidentified.

The chain is built from TRBV4-3 and TRBJ2-1; 9 bases agree with TRBD1. The sequencing input was PBMCs. The receptor's source is a man aged 45 to 65 in good health and CMV-seronegative. DNA for the CDR3: TGCGCCAGCAGCCATCCCGGGACAGGGTACGGAGAATCCTACAATGAGCAGTTCTTC. The encoded protein is CASSHPGTGYGESYNEQFF.